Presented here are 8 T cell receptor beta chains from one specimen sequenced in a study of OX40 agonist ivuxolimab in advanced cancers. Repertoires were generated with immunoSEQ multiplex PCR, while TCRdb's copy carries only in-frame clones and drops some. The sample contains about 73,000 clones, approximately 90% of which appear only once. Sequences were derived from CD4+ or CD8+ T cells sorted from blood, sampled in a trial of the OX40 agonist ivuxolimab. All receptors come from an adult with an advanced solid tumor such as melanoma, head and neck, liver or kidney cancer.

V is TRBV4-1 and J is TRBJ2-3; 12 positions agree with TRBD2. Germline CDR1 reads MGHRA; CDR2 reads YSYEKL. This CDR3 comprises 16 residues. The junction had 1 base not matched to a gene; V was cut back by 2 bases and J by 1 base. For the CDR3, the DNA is TGCGCCAGCAGCCAACTAGCGGGGGGGGGCACAGATACGCAGTATTTT. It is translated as CASSQLAGGGTDTQYF.

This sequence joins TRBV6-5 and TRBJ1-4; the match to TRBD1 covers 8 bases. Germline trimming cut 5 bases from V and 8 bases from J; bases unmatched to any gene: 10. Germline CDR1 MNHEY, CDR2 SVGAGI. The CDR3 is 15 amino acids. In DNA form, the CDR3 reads TGTGCCAGCAGTCCCCCCGGACAGGGACAAGAAAAACTGTTTTTT. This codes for CASSPPGQGQEKLFF.

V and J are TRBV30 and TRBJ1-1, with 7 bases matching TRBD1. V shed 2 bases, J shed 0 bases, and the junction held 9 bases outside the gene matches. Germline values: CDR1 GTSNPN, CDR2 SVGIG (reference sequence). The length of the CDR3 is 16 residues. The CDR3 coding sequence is TGTGCCTGGAGTCGACAGGGTATGTTCGTGAACACTGAAGCTTTCTTT. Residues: CAWSRQGMFVNTEAFF.

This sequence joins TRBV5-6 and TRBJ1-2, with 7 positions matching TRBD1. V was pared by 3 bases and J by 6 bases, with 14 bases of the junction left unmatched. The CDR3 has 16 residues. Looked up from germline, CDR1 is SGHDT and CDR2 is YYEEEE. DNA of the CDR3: TGTGCCAGCAGCTGGGGGACAGAGCCTTTGTTGAATGGCTACACCTTC. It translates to CASSWGTEPLLNGYTF.

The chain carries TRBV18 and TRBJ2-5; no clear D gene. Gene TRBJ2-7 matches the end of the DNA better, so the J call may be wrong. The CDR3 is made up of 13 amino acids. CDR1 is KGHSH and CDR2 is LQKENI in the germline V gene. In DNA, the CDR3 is TGTGCCAGCTCACTGGACCCCTCCTACGAGCAGTACTTC. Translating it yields CASSLDPSYEQYF.

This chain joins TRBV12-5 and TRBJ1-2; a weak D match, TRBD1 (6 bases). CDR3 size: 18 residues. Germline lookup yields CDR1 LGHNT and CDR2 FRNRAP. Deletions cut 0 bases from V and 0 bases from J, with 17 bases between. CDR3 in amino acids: CASGLVQGPTLANYGYTF. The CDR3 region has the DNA TGTGCTAGTGGTTTGGTACAGGGACCTACCTTAGCTAACTATGGCTACACCTTC.

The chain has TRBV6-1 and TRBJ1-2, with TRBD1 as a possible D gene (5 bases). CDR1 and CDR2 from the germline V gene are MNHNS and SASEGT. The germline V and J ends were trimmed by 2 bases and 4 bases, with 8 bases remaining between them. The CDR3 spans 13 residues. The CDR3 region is CASSESGFYGYTF. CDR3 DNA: TGTGCCAGCAGTGAATCAGGGTTCTATGGCTACACCTTC.

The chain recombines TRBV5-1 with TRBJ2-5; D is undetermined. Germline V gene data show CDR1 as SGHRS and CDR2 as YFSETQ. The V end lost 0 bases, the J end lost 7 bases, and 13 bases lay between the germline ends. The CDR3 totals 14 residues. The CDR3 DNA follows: TGCGCCAGCAGCTTGGGGCAACGCGGTGGGACCCAGTACTTC. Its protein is CASSLGQRGGTQYF. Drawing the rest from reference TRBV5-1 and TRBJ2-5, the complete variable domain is KAGVTQTPRYLIKTRGQQVTLSCSPISGHRSVSWYQQTPGQGLQFLFEYFSETQRNKGNFPGRFSGRQFSNSRSEMNVSTLELGDSALYLCASSLGQRGGTQYFGPGTRLLVL.